This entry lists 20 T cell receptor beta chains sequenced from one sample in a study of monozygotic twins with inflammatory bowel disease. TCRdb reprocessed the 5' RACE reads, keeping one entry per CDR3 protein, no DNA. The sample features approximately 400,000 distinct CDR3 sequences, with 2% to 3% in its top ten. The sample consisted of blood. The receptors stem from a human donor with ulcerative colitis or Crohn's disease, or a healthy co-twin of an affected twin (not recorded which).

The V and J genes are TRBV7-2 and TRBJ1-5. Germline V gene lookup returns CDR1 SGHTA and CDR2 FQGNSA. This CDR3 is 13 amino acids long. The CDR3 here is CASSRVLGQPQHF.

This chain joins TRBV9 and TRBJ2-3; with no DNA, the TCRdb D assignment of TRBD2 cannot be verified. Looked up from germline, CDR1 is SGDLS and CDR2 is YYNGEE. The CDR3 has 15 amino acids. The CDR3 loop is CASSVLSGSTDTQYF. The full variable domain, rest sourced from reference TRBV9 and TRBJ2-3, is DSGVTQTPKHLITATGQRVTLRCSPRSGDLSVYWYQQSLDQGLQFLIQYYNGEERAKGNILERFSAQQFPDLHSELNLSSLELGDSALYFCASSVLSGSTDTQYFGPGTRLTVL.

The genes are TRBV4-2 and TRBJ2-2. Looked up from germline, CDR1 is LGHNA and CDR2 is YNFKEQ. The CDR3 has 12 residues. The CDR3 reads CASEGSNWELFF.

The chain combines TRBV7-2 with TRBJ1-2; TCRdb picks TRBD1, but there is no DNA to check that call. The CDR3 spans 13 residues. Germline V gene lookup returns CDR1 SGHTA and CDR2 FQGNSA. CDR3 residues: CASSFRVDYGYTF.

The rearrangement links TRBV20-1 to TRBJ2-7; TCRdb picks TRBD1, but there is no DNA to check that call. Germline CDR1 is DFQATT and CDR2 is SNEGSKA (reference sequence). CDR3 length equals 15 residues. The CDR3 sequence: CSARALGETSYEQYF.

The genes are TRBV28 and TRBJ1-1; TCRdb indicates TRBD1, and absent DNA this call remains unverified. The CDR3 extends over 15 amino acids. Germline CDR1 and CDR2: MDHEN and SYDVKM. The CDR3 spells CASSPGGNWNTEAFF.

This chain joins TRBV19 and TRBJ2-1; there is no DNA to check the TCRdb D call of TRBD1. Looked up from germline, CDR1 is LNHDA and CDR2 is SQIVND (reference sequence). This CDR3 is 20 amino acids long. The CDR3 region is CASSITKDLGGALYDNEQFF.

The CDR3 spells CASSPGSLRDTQYF. The gene calls are TRBV5-1 and TRBJ2-3; the D gene TCRdb calls, TRBD2, cannot be checked with no DNA. CDR3 size: 14 residues. Germline assignment: CDR1 SGHRS and CDR2 YFSETQ.

The rearrangement links TRBV4-2 to TRBJ2-3; with no DNA, the TCRdb D assignment of TRBD1 cannot be verified. This CDR3 contains 15 residues. Germline loops: CDR1 LGHNA, CDR2 YNFKEQ. The CDR3 sequence: CASSQQRGRTDTQYF.

J is TRBJ2-1 and V is TRBV4-1; TCRdb indicates TRBD1, and absent DNA this call remains unverified. The CDR3 has 18 residues. In germline, CDR1 is MGHRA, CDR2 YSYEKL. CDR3 residues: CASSQANLGGLGYNEQFF.

This chain uses TRBV4-1 with TRBJ2-1; TCRdb indicates TRBD1, and absent DNA this call remains unverified. The CDR3 runs 17 residues. Germline CDR1 MGHRA, CDR2 YSYEKL. This CDR3 is CASSQDGRRGEYNEQFF.

V and J are TRBV29-1 and TRBJ2-7; TCRdb's D call, TRBD1, is unchecked because there is no DNA. CDR3 length: 13 amino acids. Germline V gene sequence: CDR1 SQVTM, CDR2 ANQGSEA. This chain's CDR3 is CSVESRQGYEQYF.

V and J are TRBV7-2 and TRBJ2-1; TCRdb outputs TRBD1, but without DNA this stays unchecked. This CDR3 is built from 14 residues. Germline V gene lookup returns CDR1 SGHTA and CDR2 FQGNSA. The CDR3 reads CASSARTGYNEQFF.

The V call is TRBV15, the J call TRBJ1-5; TCRdb picks TRBD1, but there is no DNA to check that call. CDR3 length equals 15 residues. CDR1 LNHNV and CDR2 YYDKDF come from the germline V gene (reference sequence). Here the CDR3 reads CATSRVSQGVQPQHF.

This chain uses TRBV5-6 with TRBJ2-3; checking the TCRdb D call of TRBD2 is not possible without DNA. The CDR3 spans 15 residues. Germline lookup yields CDR1 SGHDT and CDR2 YYEEEE. CDR3: CASSLAGVATDTQYF.

This chain connects TRBV19 to TRBJ2-7; the D gene TCRdb calls, TRBD2, cannot be checked with no DNA. There are 13 residues in the CDR3. The V gene's germline CDR1 is LNHDA and CDR2 SQIVND (reference sequence). CDR3 in amino acids: CASSPGGTFEQYF.

This rearrangement joins TRBV11-2 to TRBJ1-2; TCRdb names TRBD1, which stays unverified in the absence of DNA. This CDR3 is built from 18 residues. Germline V gives CDR1 SGHAT, CDR2 FQNNGV. CDR3 protein: CASSLSHAGAAALYGYTF.

V is TRBV3-1 and J is TRBJ1-1; checking the TCRdb D call of TRBD1 is not possible without DNA. This CDR3 is built from 15 residues. CDR1 LGHDT and CDR2 YNNKEL come from the germline V gene (reference sequence). The CDR3 loop reads CASSQEDRTNTEAFF.

The gene calls are TRBV20-1 and TRBJ2-1; with no DNA, the TCRdb D assignment of TRBD1 cannot be verified. CDR3 size: 15 residues. Germline V gene sequence: CDR1 DFQATT, CDR2 SNEGSKA (reference sequence). The CDR3 sequence is CSAPGRTGGENEQFF.

V is TRBV20-1 and J is TRBJ2-3; TCRdb lists TRBD2, though no DNA is available to test this call. CDR1 and CDR2 (germline): DFQATT, SNEGSKA (reference sequence). The CDR3 runs 14 residues. Here the CDR3 reads CSASIAGGRDTQYF.